This T cell receptor beta chain was captured in a study of blood T cell repertoires in COVID-19. The overall study: The samples span acute and convalescent COVID-19 from the United States, Italy and Spain.

Trimming stripped 5 bases from V and 7 bases from J, with 21 bases between. The CDR3 spans 15 residues. Germline V gene sequence: CDR1 LNHNV, CDR2 YYDKDF (reference sequence). Here immunoSEQ multiplex PCR was the method, and the copy in TCRdb shows in-frame clones only, minus some. The data hold tens of thousands of clones, with about 91% observed a single time. The rearrangement links TRBV15 to TRBJ2-7; possibly TRBD1 for D (6 bases). Sequencing was carried out using peripheral blood. The source of this sequence is a woman aged 45-65 years with active COVID-19. CDR3 in DNA: TGTGCCACCAGCTTTTTATTGAGGGGGTCTGGGGAGCAGTACTTC. Encoded protein: CATSFLLRGSGEQYF.